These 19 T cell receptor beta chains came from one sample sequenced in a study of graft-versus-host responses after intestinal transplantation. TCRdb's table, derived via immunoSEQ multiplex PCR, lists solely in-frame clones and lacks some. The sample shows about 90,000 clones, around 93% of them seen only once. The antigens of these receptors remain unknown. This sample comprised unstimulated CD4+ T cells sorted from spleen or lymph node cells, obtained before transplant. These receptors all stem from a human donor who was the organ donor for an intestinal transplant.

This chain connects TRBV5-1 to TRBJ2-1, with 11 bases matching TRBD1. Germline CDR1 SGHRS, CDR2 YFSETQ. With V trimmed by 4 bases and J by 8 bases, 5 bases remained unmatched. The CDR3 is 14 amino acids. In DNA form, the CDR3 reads TGCGCCAGCAGCAGGGGACAGGGGGGCGATGAGCAGTTCTTC. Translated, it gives CASSRGQGGDEQFF.

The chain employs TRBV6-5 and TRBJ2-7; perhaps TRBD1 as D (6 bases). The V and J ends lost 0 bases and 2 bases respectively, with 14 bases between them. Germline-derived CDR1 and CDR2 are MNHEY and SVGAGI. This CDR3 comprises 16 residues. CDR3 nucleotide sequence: TGTGCCAGCAGTTACTCCCAGGGGCTGGGGACCTACGAGCAGTACTTC. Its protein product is CASSYSQGLGTYEQYF.

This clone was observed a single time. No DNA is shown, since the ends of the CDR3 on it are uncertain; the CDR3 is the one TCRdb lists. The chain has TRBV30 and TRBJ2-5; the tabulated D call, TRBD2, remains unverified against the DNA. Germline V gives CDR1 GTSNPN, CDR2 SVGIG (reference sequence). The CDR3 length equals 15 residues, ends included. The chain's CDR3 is CAWSFAGGAVETRYF.

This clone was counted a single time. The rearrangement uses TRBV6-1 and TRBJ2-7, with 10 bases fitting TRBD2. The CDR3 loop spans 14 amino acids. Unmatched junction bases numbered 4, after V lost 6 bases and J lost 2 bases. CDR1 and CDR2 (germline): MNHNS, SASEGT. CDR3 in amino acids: CASSILAGPYEQYF. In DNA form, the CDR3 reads TGTGCCAGCAGCATACTAGCGGGACCCTACGAGCAGTACTTC.

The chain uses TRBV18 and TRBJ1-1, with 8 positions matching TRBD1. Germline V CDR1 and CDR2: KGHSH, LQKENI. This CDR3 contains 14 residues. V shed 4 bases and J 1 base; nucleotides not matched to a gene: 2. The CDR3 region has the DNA TGTGCCAGCTCACGTGGACAGGGGAACACTGAAGCTTTCTTT. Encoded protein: CASSRGQGNTEAFF.

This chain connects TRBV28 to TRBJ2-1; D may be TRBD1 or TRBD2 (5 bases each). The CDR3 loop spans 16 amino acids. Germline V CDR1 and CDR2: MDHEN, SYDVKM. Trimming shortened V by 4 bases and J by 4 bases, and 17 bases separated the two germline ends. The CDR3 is CASSSGGAPNYNEQFF. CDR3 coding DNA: TGTGCCAGCAGTTCTGGGGGAGCTCCTAATTACAATGAGCAGTTCTTC.

The CDR3 bases are TGCGCCAGCAGCTTGTATTCCGGGAACACTGAAGCTTTCTTT. It yields the protein CASSLYSGNTEAFF. The genes are TRBV5-1 and TRBJ1-1; D gene ambiguous. Germline lookup yields CDR1 SGHRS and CDR2 YFSETQ. V lost 1 base to trimming and J lost 1 base, with 8 bases between them. The CDR3 extends over 14 amino acids.

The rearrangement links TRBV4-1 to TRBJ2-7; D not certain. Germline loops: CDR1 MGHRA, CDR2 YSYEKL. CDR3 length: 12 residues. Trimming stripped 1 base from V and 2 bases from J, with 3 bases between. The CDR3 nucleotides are TGCGCCAGCAGCCAAGGGCCCTACGAGCAGTACTTC. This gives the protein CASSQGPYEQYF.

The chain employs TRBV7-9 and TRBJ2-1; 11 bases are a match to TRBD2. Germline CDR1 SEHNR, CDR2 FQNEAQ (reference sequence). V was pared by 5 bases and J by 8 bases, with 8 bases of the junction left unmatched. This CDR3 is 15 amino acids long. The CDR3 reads CASSRGLAAWDEQFF. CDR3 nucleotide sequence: TGTGCCAGCAGCCGGGGACTAGCGGCCTGGGATGAGCAGTTCTTC.

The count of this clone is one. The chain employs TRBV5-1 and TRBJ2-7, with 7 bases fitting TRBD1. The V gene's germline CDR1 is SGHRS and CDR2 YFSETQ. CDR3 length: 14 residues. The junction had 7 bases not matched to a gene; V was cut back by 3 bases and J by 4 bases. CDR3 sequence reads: CASSSTEGAYEQYF. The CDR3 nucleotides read TGCGCCAGCAGCTCTACCGAGGGGGCGTACGAGCAGTACTTC.

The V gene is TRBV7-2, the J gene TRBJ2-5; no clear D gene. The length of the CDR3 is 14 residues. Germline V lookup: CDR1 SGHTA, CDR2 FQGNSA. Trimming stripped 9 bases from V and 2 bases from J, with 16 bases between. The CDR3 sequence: CASLPPGGQETQYF. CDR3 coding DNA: TGTGCCAGTCTACCCCCTGGTGGGCAAGAGACCCAGTACTTC.

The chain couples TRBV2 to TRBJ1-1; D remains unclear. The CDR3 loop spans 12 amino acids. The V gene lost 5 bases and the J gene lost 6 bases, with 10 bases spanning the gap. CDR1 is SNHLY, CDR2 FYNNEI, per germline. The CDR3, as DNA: TGTGCCAGCAGTCCGTCGGGAGCTGAAGCTTTCTTT. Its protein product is CASSPSGAEAFF.

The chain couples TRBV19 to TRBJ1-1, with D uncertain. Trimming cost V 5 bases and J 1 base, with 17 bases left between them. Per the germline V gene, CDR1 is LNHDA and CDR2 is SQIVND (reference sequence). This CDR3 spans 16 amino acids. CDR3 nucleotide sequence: TGTGCCAGTAGTGTCAGTATAATCCATACGAACACTGAAGCTTTCTTT. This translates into CASSVSIIHTNTEAFF.

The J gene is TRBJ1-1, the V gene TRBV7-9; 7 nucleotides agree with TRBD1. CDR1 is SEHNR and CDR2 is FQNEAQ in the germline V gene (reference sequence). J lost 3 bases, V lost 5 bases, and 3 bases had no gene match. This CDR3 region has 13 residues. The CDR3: CASSPTGDTEAFF. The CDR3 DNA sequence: TGTGCCAGCAGCCCCACAGGGGACACTGAAGCTTTCTTT.

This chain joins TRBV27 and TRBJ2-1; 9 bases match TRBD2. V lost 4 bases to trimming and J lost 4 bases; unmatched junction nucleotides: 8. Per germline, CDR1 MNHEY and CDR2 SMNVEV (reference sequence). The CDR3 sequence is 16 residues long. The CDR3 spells CASSSAAGGLYNEQFF. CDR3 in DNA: TGTGCCAGCAGTTCCGCGGCGGGGGGGCTATACAATGAGCAGTTCTTC.

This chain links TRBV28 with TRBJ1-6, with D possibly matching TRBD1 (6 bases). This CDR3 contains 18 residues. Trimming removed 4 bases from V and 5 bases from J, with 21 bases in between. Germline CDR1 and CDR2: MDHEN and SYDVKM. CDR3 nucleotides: TGTGCCAGCAGTTCTACCACCTATCTGGACAGAAATAATTCACCCCTCCACTTT. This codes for CASSSTTYLDRNNSPLHF. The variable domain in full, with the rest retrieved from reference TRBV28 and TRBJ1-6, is DVKVTQSSRYLVKRTGEKVFLECVQDMDHENMFWYRQDPGLGLRLIYFSYDVKMKEKGDIPEGYSVSREKKERFSLILESASTNQTSMYLCASSSTTYLDRNNSPLHFGNGTRLTVT.

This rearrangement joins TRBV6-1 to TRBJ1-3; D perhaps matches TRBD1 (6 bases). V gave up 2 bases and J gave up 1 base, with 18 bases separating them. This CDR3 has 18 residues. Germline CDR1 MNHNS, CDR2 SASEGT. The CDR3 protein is CASSELLRGRGSGNTIYF. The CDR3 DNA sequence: TGTGCCAGCAGTGAACTGCTCCGGGGGCGCGGGTCTGGAAACACCATATATTTT.

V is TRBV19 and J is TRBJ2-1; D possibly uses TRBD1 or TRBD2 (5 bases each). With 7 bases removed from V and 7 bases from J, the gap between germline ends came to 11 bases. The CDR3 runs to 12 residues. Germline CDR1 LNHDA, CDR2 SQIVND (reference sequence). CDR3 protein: CASTPGRNEQFF. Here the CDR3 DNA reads TGTGCCAGTACCCCGGGGCGGAATGAGCAGTTCTTC.

The CDR3 is CASSPGTNETQYF. In nucleotides, the CDR3 is TGTGCCAGCTCACCGGGAACTAACGAGACCCAGTACTTC. This chain joins TRBV18 and TRBJ2-5; no clear D. The CDR3 contains 13 residues. With 3 bases removed from V and 5 bases from J, the gap between germline ends came to 10 bases. Germline V gene data show CDR1 as KGHSH and CDR2 as LQKENI.